The T cell receptor beta chain under discussion was sequenced for a study of blood T cell repertoires in COVID-19. Study overall: In each case, the material was cDNA or gDNA derived from T cells, B-cell-depleted T cells, or PBMCs.

Original analysis: Estimated nucleated cell counts came from reference gene primer amplification. Generated by immunoSEQ multiplex PCR, the TCRdb table keeps only in-frame clones and is missing some. V and J calls plus clone size are reproduced from that table; the DNA served to infer D and trimming. The profile shows under 300,000 clones, just over 90% of them singletons. Recruitment covered about 26 US areas and drew participants whose ages spanned roughly 18 to 100 years. Cohort assignment relied on participant-reported clinical history. Trimming at V came to 3 bases and at J to 4 bases, leaving 6 bases not matched to a gene. There are 14 residues in the CDR3. CDR1 MDHEN and CDR2 SYDVKM come from the germline V gene.

The source is a woman aged 40 to 55 with acute COVID-19. What was sequenced was PBMCs or T cells enriched from blood (not recorded which). The chain employs TRBV28 and TRBJ2-7; 7 bases align to TRBD1. As DNA, the CDR3 is TGTGCCAGCAGTTTCACAGGGGCGGCTTACGAGCAGTACTTC. It codes for CASSFTGAAYEQYF.